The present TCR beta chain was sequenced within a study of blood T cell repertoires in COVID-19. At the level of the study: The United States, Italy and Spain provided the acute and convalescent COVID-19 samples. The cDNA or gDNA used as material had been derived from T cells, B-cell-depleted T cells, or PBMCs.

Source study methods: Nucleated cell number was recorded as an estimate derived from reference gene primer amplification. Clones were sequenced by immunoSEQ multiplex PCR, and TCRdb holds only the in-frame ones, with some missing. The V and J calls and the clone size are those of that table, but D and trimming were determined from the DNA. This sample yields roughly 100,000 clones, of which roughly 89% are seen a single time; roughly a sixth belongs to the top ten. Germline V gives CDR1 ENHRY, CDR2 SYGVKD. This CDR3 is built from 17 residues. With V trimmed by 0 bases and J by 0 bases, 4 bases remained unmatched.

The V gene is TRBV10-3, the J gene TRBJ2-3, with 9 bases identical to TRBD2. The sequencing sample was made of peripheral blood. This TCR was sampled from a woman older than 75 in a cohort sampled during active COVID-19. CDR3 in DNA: TGTGCCATCAGTGAGTCGCGGGGGGGGCTCAGCACAGATACGCAGTATTTT. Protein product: CAISESRGGLSTDTQYF.